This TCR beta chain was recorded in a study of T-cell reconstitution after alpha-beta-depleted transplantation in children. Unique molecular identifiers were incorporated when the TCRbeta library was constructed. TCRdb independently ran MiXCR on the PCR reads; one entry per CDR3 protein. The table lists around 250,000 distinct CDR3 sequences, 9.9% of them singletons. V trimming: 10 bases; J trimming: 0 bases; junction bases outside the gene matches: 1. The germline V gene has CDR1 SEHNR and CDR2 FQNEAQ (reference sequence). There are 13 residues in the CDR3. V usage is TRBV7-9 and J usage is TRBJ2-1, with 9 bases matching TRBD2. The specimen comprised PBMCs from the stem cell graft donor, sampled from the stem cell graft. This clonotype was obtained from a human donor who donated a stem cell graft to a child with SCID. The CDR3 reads CATAGGSYNEQFF. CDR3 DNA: TGTGCCACAGCGGGGGGCTCCTACAATGAGCAGTTCTTC.